The next 18 T cell receptor beta chains were all read from a single sample in a study of control samples from healthy donors and cancer patients. Profiled with immunoSEQ multiplex PCR; TCRdb holds only in-frame clones, not every one. The sample records under 150,000 clones, roughly 86% being singletons. The sequencing input was PBMCs. The source is a man aged 50-59 years with head and neck cancer.

Written as DNA, the CDR3 is TGTGCCAGCAGTTTATCTGGGAACCTGAACACCGGGGAGCTGTTTTTT. Translating it yields CASSLSGNLNTGELFF. This chain connects TRBV27 to TRBJ2-2; no clear D. Germline values: CDR1 MNHEY, CDR2 SMNVEV (reference sequence). The CDR3 length is 16 residues. Trimming cost V 0 bases and J 1 base, with 9 bases left between them.

The rearrangement uses TRBV7-9 and TRBJ2-2; the D is unclear. This CDR3 has 16 amino acids. The V gene's germline CDR1 is SEHNR and CDR2 FQNEAQ (reference sequence). Trimming removed 2 bases at V and 7 bases at J, with 17 bases between. The CDR3: CASSLYIGPRSGELFF. In nucleotides, the CDR3 is TGTGCCAGCAGCTTATACATTGGTCCACGGAGCGGGGAGCTGTTTTTT.

J is TRBJ1-1 and V is TRBV5-1; D is unresolved. Between the trimmed V and J ends, which lost 0 bases and 0 bases, there was a span of 3 bases. The CDR3 is 13 residues long. Germline-derived CDR1 and CDR2 are SGHRS and YFSETQ. This chain's CDR3 is CASSLVVNTEAFF. The CDR3 DNA reads as TGCGCCAGCAGCTTGGTTGTGAACACTGAAGCTTTCTTT.

The chain joins TRBV15 to TRBJ2-1; D is unclear. Trimming cost V 0 bases and J 10 bases, with 7 bases left between them. Germline loops: CDR1 LNHNV, CDR2 YYDKDF (reference sequence). The CDR3 extends over 12 amino acids. CDR3 amino acids: CATSRDWREQFF. The CDR3 DNA is TGTGCCACCAGCAGAGATTGGCGGGAGCAGTTCTTC.

The V and J genes are TRBV6-1 and TRBJ2-2; 8 bases agree with TRBD1. The germline V gene encodes CDR1 MNHNS and CDR2 SASEGT. The CDR3 has 18 amino acids. V shed 3 bases, J shed 5 bases, and the junction held 14 bases outside the gene matches. The CDR3 region is CASSEILKGQGRTGELFF. The CDR3 nucleotides are TGTGCCAGCAGTGAGATATTAAAAGGACAGGGAAGGACCGGGGAGCTGTTTTTT.

The chain recombines TRBV5-1 with TRBJ1-2, with D perhaps matching TRBD1 (6 bases). CDR1 is SGHRS, CDR2 YFSETQ, per germline. Trimming took 0 bases from V and 8 from J, leaving 14 bases between them. The CDR3 loop spans 14 amino acids. CDR3 sequence (DNA): TGCGCCAGCAGCTTGGGCTCAGGGGATAGGGGCTACACCTTC. As protein: CASSLGSGDRGYTF.

This sequence joins TRBV5-1 and TRBJ2-3, with D possibly TRBD1 on 6 matching bases. V lost 1 base and J 4 bases, leaving 19 bases between the germline ends. The CDR3 covers 17 residues. Per germline, CDR1 SGHRS and CDR2 YFSETQ. The CDR3 region has the DNA TGCGCCAGCAGCTTGCGCCCCTCTGGGGGCACTGCAGATACGCAGTATTTT. This translates into CASSLRPSGGTADTQYF.

In its sample, this clone was seen many times. J is TRBJ1-3 and V is TRBV2; maybe TRBD1 (6 bases). V was shortened by 8 bases and J by 0 bases, with 17 bases between the two germline ends. The germline V gene has CDR1 SNHLY and CDR2 FYNNEI. The length of the CDR3 is 16 residues. CDR3 amino acids: CASQPGHSSSGNTIYF. The CDR3 DNA follows: TGTGCCAGCCAACCGGGACACTCTAGCTCTGGAAACACCATATATTTT.

The table lists this clone with a few counts. The chain joins TRBV5-1 to TRBJ2-5, with TRBD2 identical over 8 bases. The germline CDR1 and CDR2 sequences are SGHRS and YFSETQ. The ends lost 4 bases at V and 0 bases at J; junction bases unmatched: 5. The CDR3 covers 15 residues. CDR3 DNA sequence: TGCGCCAGCAGCCCCCGGGGGGGGTACCAAGAGACCCAGTACTTC. It encodes CASSPRGGYQETQYF.

Concerning this clone: The sample carries other DNA sequences with the same CDR3. The genes are TRBV6-2 or TRBV6-3 and TRBJ1-5; D remains unclear. CDR1 is MNHEY and CDR2 is SVGEGT in the germline V gene. CDR3 length equals 13 residues. Trimming shortened V by 2 bases and J by 1 base, and 3 bases separated the two germline ends. CDR3 residues: CASSYESNQPQHF. The CDR3 bases are TGTGCCAGCAGTTACGAGAGCAATCAGCCCCAGCATTTT.

The gene calls are TRBV7-8 and TRBJ1-2; TRBD1 agrees at 11 bases. After removal of 5 bases from V and 10 bases from J, the junction contained 3 bases not matched to a gene. The CDR3 length is 12 residues. Germline CDR1 reads SGHVS; CDR2 reads FQNEAQ. CDR3 DNA: TGTGCCAGCAGCCTGGGACAGGGGGACTACACCTTC. Encoded protein: CASSLGQGDYTF. The variable domain in full, completed from reference TRBV7-8 and TRBJ1-2, reads GAGVSQSPRYKVAKRGQDVALRCDPISGHVSLFWYQQALGQGPEFLTYFQNEAQLDKSGLPSDRFFAERPEGSVSTLKIQRTQQEDSAVYLCASSLGQGDYTFGSGTRLTVV.

This chain connects TRBV11-2 to TRBJ2-7; D gene ambiguous. V dropped 5 bases and J dropped 3 bases, with 5 bases sitting between them. The CDR3 covers 11 residues. From germline, CDR1 is SGHAT and CDR2 FQNNGV. The CDR3 nucleotides are TGTGCCAGCAGCGAGGACTACGAGCAGTACTTC. Protein: CASSEDYEQYF.

V and J are TRBV4-2 and TRBJ2-3; D not certain. The CDR3 covers 17 residues. In germline, CDR1 is LGHNA, CDR2 YNFKEQ. V lost 0 bases and J 6 bases, leaving 19 bases between the germline ends. This CDR3 is CASSQDPLIDNFDTQYF. The CDR3 DNA sequence: TGTGCCAGCAGCCAAGATCCCCTGATAGACAATTTTGATACGCAGTATTTT.

CDR3 residues: CASSHGQRTYGYTF. In nucleotides, the CDR3 is TGTGCCAGCAGCCACGGACAGCGTACCTATGGCTACACCTTC. The chain recombines TRBV3-1 (or the pseudogene TRBV3-2) with TRBJ1-2, with D possibly TRBD1 on 6 matching bases. This CDR3 comprises 14 residues. Germline V CDR1 and CDR2: LGHDT, YNNKEL (reference sequence). The V and J ends lost 3 bases and 4 bases respectively, with 12 bases between them.

The chain couples TRBV11-3 to TRBJ2-3, with D perhaps TRBD1 or TRBD2 (5 bases each). The CDR3 has 15 amino acids. The germline gives CDR1 SGHNT, CDR2 YENEEA. Trimming left V 4 bases short and J 0 bases short, with 11 bases between. The CDR3 bases are TGTGCCAGCAGCTCGGGGCGAACTAGCACAGATACGCAGTATTTT. This gives the protein CASSSGRTSTDTQYF.

This clone was counted a few times. The chain recombines TRBV4-2 with TRBJ2-2; D perhaps matches TRBD2 (6 bases). V dropped 0 bases and J dropped 6 bases, with 17 bases sitting between them. The CDR3 runs 17 residues. Germline-derived CDR1 and CDR2 are LGHNA and YNFKEQ. In nucleotides, the CDR3 is TGTGCCAGCAGCCAAGATCCCCGGAGGGCGATGGCCGGGGAGCTGTTTTTT. Translation gives CASSQDPRRAMAGELFF.

This clone is judged medium-sized (0.01 to 0.1%). This sequence joins TRBV7-9 and TRBJ1-2; D gene ambiguous. V was pared by 8 bases and J by 2 bases, with 12 bases between. The CDR3 loop spans 13 amino acids. Germline CDR1 SEHNR, CDR2 FQNEAQ (reference sequence). This CDR3 is CASGLGLNYGYTF. Here the CDR3 DNA reads TGTGCCAGCGGATTAGGATTAAACTATGGCTACACCTTC.

The chain joins TRBV5-5 to TRBJ2-2; 10 bases align to TRBD1. Trimming took 5 bases from V and 4 from J; bases not matched to a gene: 8. This CDR3 comprises 16 residues. The germline V gene encodes CDR1 SGHKS and CDR2 YYEKEE (reference sequence). The CDR3 loop is CASSFGTGAVTGELFF. The CDR3 DNA reads TGTGCCAGCAGTTTTGGGACAGGGGCTGTCACCGGGGAGCTGTTTTTT. Drawing the rest from reference TRBV5-5 and TRBJ2-2, the complete variable domain is DAGVTQSPTHLIKTRGQQVTLRCSPISGHKSVSWYQQVLGQGPQFIFQYYEKEERGRGNFPDRFSARQFPNYSSELNVNALLLGDSALYLCASSFGTGAVTGELFFGEGSRLTVL.